This T cell receptor (beta chain) stems from a study of cytotoxic CD8 clonotypes in ibrutinib-treated CLL. Clones were sequenced by immunoSEQ multiplex PCR, and TCRdb holds only the in-frame ones, with some missing. This table holds 150,000 or so clones, roughly 84% found once. Sequenced material: PBMCs, taken at disease progression, from a patient treated with ibrutinib. The sequence came from a human donor with chronic lymphocytic leukemia.

The CDR3 DNA reads TGTGCCAGCTCACAGGGACTAGCGGGATGGGGCGGCACAGATACGCAGTATTTT. It is translated as CASSQGLAGWGGTDTQYF. V gene TRBV18 combines with J gene TRBJ2-3; TRBD2 agrees at 13 bases. Germline loops: CDR1 KGHSH, CDR2 LQKENI. The J segment lost 1 base and the V segment lost 4 bases, leaving 8 bases of the junction unmatched. This CDR3 is built from 18 residues.